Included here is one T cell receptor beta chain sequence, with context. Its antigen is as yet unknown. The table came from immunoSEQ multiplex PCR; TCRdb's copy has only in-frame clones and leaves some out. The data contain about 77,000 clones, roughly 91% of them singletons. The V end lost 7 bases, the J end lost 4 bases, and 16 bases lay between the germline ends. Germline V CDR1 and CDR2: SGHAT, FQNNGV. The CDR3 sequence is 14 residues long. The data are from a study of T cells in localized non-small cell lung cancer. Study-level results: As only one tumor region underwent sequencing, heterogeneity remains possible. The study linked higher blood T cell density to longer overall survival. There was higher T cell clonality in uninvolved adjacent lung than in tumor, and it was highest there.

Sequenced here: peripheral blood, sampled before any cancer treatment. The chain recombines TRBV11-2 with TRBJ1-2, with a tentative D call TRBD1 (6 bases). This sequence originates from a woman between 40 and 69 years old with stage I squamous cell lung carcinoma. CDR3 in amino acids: CASTPDGGSYGYTF. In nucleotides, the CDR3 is TGTGCCAGCACCCCGGACGGGGGCTCCTATGGCTACACCTTC.